The 12 T cell receptor beta chains below come from one sample, sequenced in a study of patients and donors after allogeneic stem cell transplantation. TCRdb re-derived calls from the RT-PCR reads in MiXCR, one entry per CDR3 protein. Found here are some 150,000 distinct CDR3 sequences, approximately 40% of them singletons; the top ten hold 50% to 65%. What was sequenced was blood, either unsorted or a sorted T cell fraction (not recorded which). The source is a human donor who was either an allogeneic HSCT recipient or a stem cell or donor lymphocyte infusion donor (not recorded which). It is not recorded whose cells these are; they may come from a transplant donor.

This clonotype was found a few times. This chain links TRBV9 with TRBJ2-1; no clear D gene. CDR3 size: 13 residues. Germline lookup yields CDR1 SGDLS and CDR2 YYNGEE. Trimming removed 1 base at V and 8 bases at J, with 10 bases between. CDR3 DNA sequence: TGTGCCAGCAGCGTACCCCCAGGAGATGAGCAGTTCTTC. This codes for CASSVPPGDEQFF.

This clonotype was counted only a few times. This chain connects TRBV7-9 to TRBJ1-5; D call uncertain. The CDR3 runs to 13 residues. From germline, CDR1 is SEHNR and CDR2 FQNEAQ (reference sequence). V gave up 0 bases and J gave up 7 bases, with 7 bases separating them. Here the CDR3 DNA reads TGTGCCAGCAGCTTAGCGGCACCGCAGCCCCAGCATTTT. Residues: CASSLAAPQPQHF.

J is TRBJ2-7 and V is TRBV6-5; D is undetermined. Germline V gene lookup returns CDR1 MNHEY and CDR2 SVGAGI. This CDR3 region has 14 residues. Trimming shortened V by 0 bases and J by 5 bases, and 11 bases separated the two germline ends. The CDR3 DNA follows: TGTGCCAGCAGTTACTCGCGAGTAACGAACGAGCAGTACTTC. Protein product: CASSYSRVTNEQYF.

In its sample, this clonotype was seen a few times. The gene calls are TRBV20-1 and TRBJ1-4; possibly TRBD1 for D (5 bases). Germline loops: CDR1 DFQATT, CDR2 SNEGSKA (reference sequence). Deletions cut 5 bases from V and 5 bases from J, with 15 bases between. There are 14 residues in the CDR3. CDR3 residues: CSAFTRGPNEKLFF. CDR3 bases: TGCAGTGCTTTTACTCGGGGCCCAAATGAAAAACTGTTTTTT.

The chain couples TRBV9 to TRBJ2-5, with D possibly being TRBD1 (5 bases). V lost 4 bases, J lost 2 bases, and 15 bases lay in between. CDR3 size: 15 residues. CDR1 and CDR2 from the germline V gene are SGDLS and YYNGEE. CDR3 nucleotide sequence: TGTGCCAGCAGCTTGGAAGGGGCGCCGCAAGAGACCCAGTACTTC. Translated: CASSLEGAPQETQYF.

This sequence joins TRBV20-1 and TRBJ2-1; D is undetermined. Between the trimmed V and J ends, which lost 6 bases and 8 bases, there was a span of 17 bases. CDR3 length: 13 residues. Germline V gene lookup returns CDR1 DFQATT and CDR2 SNEGSKA (reference sequence). The CDR3 is CSATVPTIDEQFF. The CDR3 nucleotides read TGCAGTGCCACAGTCCCTACAATAGATGAGCAGTTCTTC.

V gene TRBV20-1 combines with J gene TRBJ1-1; TRBD1 might be the D (6 bases). The CDR3 runs to 15 residues. The germline V gene encodes CDR1 DFQATT and CDR2 SNEGSKA (reference sequence). The V end lost 3 bases, the J end lost 0 bases, and 14 bases lay between the germline ends. The chain's CDR3 is CSARLGGYVNTEAFF. DNA for the CDR3: TGCAGTGCTAGGTTGGGGGGCTACGTGAACACTGAAGCTTTCTTT.

This chain links TRBV5-5 with TRBJ1-5, with TRBD1 identical over 9 bases. Per germline, CDR1 SGHKS and CDR2 YYEKEE (reference sequence). V gave up 4 bases and J gave up 3 bases; unmatched junction bases: 5. The CDR3 totals 15 residues. Here the CDR3 reads CASSPGTGLNQPQHF. In nucleotides, the CDR3 is TGTGCCAGCAGCCCCGGGACAGGGCTCAATCAGCCCCAGCATTTT.

This clonotype was detected a few times. This rearrangement joins TRBV20-1 to TRBJ1-4; no reliable D call. The ends were cut back, 0 bases at V and 8 bases at J, with 10 bases in the middle. The germline gives CDR1 DFQATT, CDR2 SNEGSKA (reference sequence). This CDR3 has 13 residues. This CDR3 reads CSARDHLGEKLFF. CDR3 in DNA: TGCAGTGCTAGAGATCACTTGGGGGAAAAACTGTTTTTT.

The chain links TRBV15 to TRBJ1-2, with D perhaps TRBD1 (5 bases). The CDR3 spans 14 residues. Germline lookup yields CDR1 LNHNV and CDR2 YYDKDF (reference sequence). V lost 5 bases to trimming and J lost 0 bases, with 10 bases between them. Written as DNA, the CDR3 is TGTGCCACCAGCGGCGTGACAGCTAACTATGGCTACACCTTC. Translated: CATSGVTANYGYTF.

This clonotype was detected only a few times. The chain carries TRBV6-6 and TRBJ1-3; D gene unclear. This CDR3 has 14 amino acids. Germline V lookup: CDR1 MNHNY, CDR2 SVGAGI (reference sequence). Trimming cost V 6 bases and J 4 bases, with 13 bases left between them. The CDR3 coding sequence is TGTGCCAGCAGCCCTTGGGCTGGGGGAAACACCATATATTTT. Its translation is CASSPWAGGNTIYF.

The chain combines TRBV12-3 or TRBV12-4 with TRBJ2-1; D gene ambiguous. The CDR3 totals 13 residues. Trimming removed 3 bases from V and 8 bases from J, with 11 bases in between. The CDR3 sequence: CASSLARSDEQFF. DNA for the CDR3: TGTGCCAGCAGTTTGGCCAGGTCGGATGAGCAGTTCTTC.